These 2 T cell receptor beta chains were sequenced from one sample in a study of monozygotic twins with inflammatory bowel disease. No DNA is given; TCRdb re-called the 5' RACE reads and lists each CDR3 protein once. In total, the table holds around 450,000 distinct CDR3 sequences. Sequencing was done on a sample of blood. The receptors were gathered from a human donor with ulcerative colitis or Crohn's disease, or a healthy co-twin of an affected twin (not recorded which).

The genes are TRBV20-1 and TRBJ2-1; TCRdb lists TRBD2, though no DNA is available to test this call. Per the germline V gene, CDR1 is DFQATT and CDR2 is SNEGSKA (reference sequence). The CDR3 spans 16 residues. CDR3 sequence: CSASRTSGTLGNEQFF.

The chain has TRBV6-2 or TRBV6-3 and TRBJ2-1; TCRdb picks TRBD1, but there is no DNA to check that call. Per germline, CDR1 MNHEY and CDR2 SVGEGT. This CDR3 comprises 15 residues. The CDR3 sequence: CASSYRQGADNEQFF.